One and the same sample provided the 2 T cell receptor beta chains below, sequenced in a study of T-cell reconstitution after alpha-beta-depleted transplantation in children. The TCRbeta library incorporated unique molecular identifiers. TCRdb re-analysed the PCR reads in MiXCR, keeping a single row per CDR3 protein. The data hold approximately 230,000 distinct CDR3 sequences, with 20% to 30% observed a single time. Specimen: PBMCs, collected before TCRalphabeta/CD19-depleted stem cell transplant. The receptor set was obtained from a girl aged 2 to 10 with Fanconi anemia, due to receive a stem cell transplant.

The V gene is TRBV20-1, the J gene TRBJ2-1; 8 bases are a match to TRBD2. CDR1 DFQATT and CDR2 SNEGSKA come from the germline V gene (reference sequence). Trimming cost V 4 bases and J 0 bases; bases outside gene matches: 11. The CDR3 is 17 amino acids. In nucleotides, the CDR3 is TGCAGTGCTATCCTTAGCGGGATTAGCTTCTCCTACAATGAGCAGTTCTTC. This translates into CSAILSGISFSYNEQFF.

The V call is TRBV24-1, the J call TRBJ2-5; D remains ambiguous. The length of the CDR3 is 13 residues. Germline V gene sequence: CDR1 KGHDR, CDR2 SFDVKD. Trimming stripped 3 bases from V and 5 bases from J, with 9 bases between. Here the CDR3 reads CATSDTMAETQYF. In DNA form, the CDR3 reads TGTGCCACCAGTGATACTATGGCGGAGACCCAGTACTTC.